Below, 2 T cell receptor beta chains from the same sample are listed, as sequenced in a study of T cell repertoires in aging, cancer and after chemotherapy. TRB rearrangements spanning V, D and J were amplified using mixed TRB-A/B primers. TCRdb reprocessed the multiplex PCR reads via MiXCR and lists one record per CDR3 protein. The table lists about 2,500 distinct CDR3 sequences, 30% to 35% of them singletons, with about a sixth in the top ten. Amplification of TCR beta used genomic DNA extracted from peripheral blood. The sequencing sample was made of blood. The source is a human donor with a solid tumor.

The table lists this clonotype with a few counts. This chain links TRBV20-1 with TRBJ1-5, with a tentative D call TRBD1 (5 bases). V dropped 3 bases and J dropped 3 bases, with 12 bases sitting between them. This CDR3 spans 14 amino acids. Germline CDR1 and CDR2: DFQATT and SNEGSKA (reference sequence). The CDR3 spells CSARGGGFNQPQHF. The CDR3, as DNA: TGCAGTGCTAGGGGTGGGGGGTTCAATCAGCCCCAGCATTTT.

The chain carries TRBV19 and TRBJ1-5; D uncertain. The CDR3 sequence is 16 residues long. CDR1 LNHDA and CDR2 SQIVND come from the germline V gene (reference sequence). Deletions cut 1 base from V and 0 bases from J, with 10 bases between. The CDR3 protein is CASSIAGIYSNQPQHF. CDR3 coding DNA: TGTGCCAGTAGTATAGCTGGGATCTATAGCAATCAGCCCCAGCATTTT.